A selection of T cell receptor beta chains follows, all from one sample in a study of T-cell reconstitution after alpha-beta-depleted transplantation in children. TCRdb called the PCR reads again in MiXCR, with one record for every CDR3 protein. The sample comprises hundreds of thousands of distinct CDR3 sequences, roughly 23% of which are singletons, and 13% to 15% rests with the top ten. The material sequenced was PBMCs, mostly from graft donor cells, taken 360 days after TCRalphabeta/CD19-depleted stem cell transplant. The receptor source for this set is a boy younger than two who had a stem cell transplant for acute myeloid leukemia, so the T cells may come from the graft donor. CDR3s include the opening cysteine and the closing phenylalanine or tryptophan. Fields, in order: J gene, clone size, D gene, V gene, CDR3 protein, CDR3 DNA. The D gene is left open where the match is weak. Only some rows state a clone size, as once, few, many or a class for expanded clones.

j_call: TRBJ2-1
clone_size: few
d_call: .
v_call: TRBV6-5
cdr3_aa: CASSYSNLGAASSYNEQFF
cdr3_nt: TGTGCCAGCAGTTACTCCAACCTCGGGGCAGCCTCTTCCTACAATGAGCAGTTCTTC

j_call: TRBJ2-1
clone_size: .
d_call: .
v_call: TRBV20-1
cdr3_aa: CSALRTGGLQWEQFF
cdr3_nt: TGCAGTGCTCTACGGACAGGAGGGCTACAATGGGAGCAGTTCTTC

j_call: TRBJ2-1
clone_size: .
d_call: .
v_call: TRBV28
cdr3_aa: CASSLYYRDNEQFF
cdr3_nt: TGTGCCAGCAGTTTATACTACAGGGACAATGAGCAGTTCTTC

j_call: TRBJ1-2
clone_size: many
d_call: .
v_call: TRBV28
cdr3_aa: CASSSALPSDSSF
cdr3_nt: TGTGCCAGCAGTTCCGCGCTCCCTTCGGACAGTAGCTTC

j_call: TRBJ2-5
clone_size: many
d_call: TRBD2
v_call: TRBV24-1
cdr3_aa: CATSDPAGGPINEETQYF
cdr3_nt: TGTGCCACCAGTGATCCAGCGGGGGGGCCTATTAATGAAGAGACCCAGTACTTC

j_call: TRBJ1-3
clone_size: .
d_call: .
v_call: TRBV20-1
cdr3_aa: CSARWGPSGNTIYF
cdr3_nt: TGCAGTGCTAGATGGGGTCCCTCTGGAAACACCATATATTTT

j_call: TRBJ2-1
clone_size: .
d_call: TRBD2
v_call: TRBV20-1
cdr3_aa: CSARDISGSRYNEQFF
cdr3_nt: TGCAGTGCTAGAGACATTAGCGGGAGCAGATACAATGAGCAGTTCTTC

j_call: TRBJ2-1
clone_size: many
d_call: TRBD2
v_call: TRBV7-2
cdr3_aa: CASSSRGGSTYNEQFF
cdr3_nt: TGTGCCAGCAGCTCTCGCGGGGGGTCAACCTACAATGAGCAGTTCTTC

j_call: TRBJ2-3
clone_size: .
d_call: .
v_call: TRBV6-6
cdr3_aa: CASKGDPGDTQYF
cdr3_nt: TGTGCCAGCAAAGGGGATCCGGGGGATACGCAGTATTTT

j_call: TRBJ2-5
clone_size: .
d_call: .
v_call: TRBV15
cdr3_aa: CATSIVPGRETQYF
cdr3_nt: TGTGCCACCAGCATCGTCCCGGGGCGGGAGACCCAGTACTTC

j_call: TRBJ2-5
clone_size: many
d_call: .
v_call: TRBV29-1
cdr3_aa: CSVHKRGQETQYF
cdr3_nt: TGCAGCGTCCATAAACGGGGTCAAGAGACCCAGTACTTC

j_call: TRBJ2-7
clone_size: .
d_call: .
v_call: TRBV7-9
cdr3_aa: CASSSGQSEQYF
cdr3_nt: TGTGCCAGCAGCTCGGGACAATCCGAGCAGTACTTC

j_call: TRBJ2-1
clone_size: few
d_call: .
v_call: TRBV6-5
cdr3_aa: CASSYSGQSNEQFF
cdr3_nt: TGTGCCAGCAGTTACTCTGGACAGTCCAATGAGCAGTTCTTC

j_call: TRBJ1-6
clone_size: many
d_call: TRBD1
v_call: TRBV12-3/TRBV12-4
cdr3_aa: CASSEDRGWSPLHF
cdr3_nt: TGTGCCAGCAGTGAGGACAGGGGGTGGTCACCCCTCCACTTT

j_call: TRBJ2-5
clone_size: .
d_call: .
v_call: TRBV25-1
cdr3_aa: CASSEKAGELYQETQYF
cdr3_nt: TGTGCCAGCAGTGAGAAGGCAGGGGAGCTTTACCAAGAGACCCAGTACTTC

j_call: TRBJ2-1
clone_size: few
d_call: TRBD2
v_call: TRBV7-2
cdr3_aa: CASSLAGLAYNEQFF
cdr3_nt: TGTGCCAGCAGCTTAGCGGGACTAGCTTACAATGAGCAGTTCTTC

j_call: TRBJ1-5
clone_size: .
d_call: .
v_call: TRBV15
cdr3_aa: CATSTEGYQPQHF
cdr3_nt: TGTGCCACCAGCACGGAAGGGTATCAGCCCCAGCATTTT

j_call: TRBJ1-1
clone_size: many
d_call: .
v_call: TRBV15
cdr3_aa: CATSRPRTAREAFF
cdr3_nt: TGTGCCACCAGCAGACCAAGGACGGCGCGAGAAGCTTTCTTT

j_call: TRBJ1-2
clone_size: .
d_call: TRBD1
v_call: TRBV7-1
cdr3_aa: CASSPQTGDGYTF
cdr3_nt: TGTGCCAGCAGCCCCCAGACAGGGGATGGCTACACCTTC

j_call: TRBJ2-7
clone_size: many
d_call: .
v_call: TRBV4-3
cdr3_aa: CASSHADNGGEQYF
cdr3_nt: TGCGCCAGCAGCCACGCGGACAATGGGGGCGAGCAGTACTTC

j_call: TRBJ2-1
clone_size: many
d_call: .
v_call: TRBV3-1
cdr3_aa: CASSQGTVNEQFF
cdr3_nt: TGTGCCAGCAGCCAAGGAACAGTTAATGAGCAGTTCTTC

j_call: TRBJ2-2
clone_size: many
d_call: .
v_call: TRBV6-5
cdr3_aa: CASSYFGVRVNTGELFF
cdr3_nt: TGTGCCAGCAGTTACTTCGGCGTCAGGGTGAACACCGGGGAGCTGTTTTTT

j_call: TRBJ2-1
clone_size: .
d_call: TRBD2
v_call: TRBV10-3
cdr3_aa: CAISDPPGLRSYNEQFF
cdr3_nt: TGTGCCATCAGTGACCCACCGGGACTACGATCCTACAATGAGCAGTTCTTC

j_call: TRBJ2-3
clone_size: many
d_call: .
v_call: TRBV5-6
cdr3_aa: CASSGQGGDTDTQYF
cdr3_nt: TGTGCCAGCAGCGGACAGGGAGGGGACACAGATACGCAGTATTTT

j_call: TRBJ2-1
clone_size: many
d_call: .
v_call: TRBV11-2
cdr3_aa: CASSLPAGGNLLKSSYNEQFF
cdr3_nt: TGTGCCAGCAGCTTACCCGCAGGGGGGAATTTATTAAAGAGCTCCTACAATGAGCAGTTCTTC

j_call: TRBJ2-7
clone_size: .
d_call: .
v_call: TRBV6-1
cdr3_aa: CASKVTGIGNYEQYF
cdr3_nt: TGTGCCAGCAAAGTAACAGGGATTGGGAACTACGAGCAGTACTTC

j_call: TRBJ2-1
clone_size: .
d_call: TRBD2
v_call: TRBV20-1
cdr3_aa: CSARAWGLAGDEQFF
cdr3_nt: TGCAGTGCTAGAGCTTGGGGACTAGCGGGGGATGAGCAGTTCTTC

j_call: TRBJ1-4
clone_size: few
d_call: .
v_call: TRBV4-1
cdr3_aa: CASSPSGTTNEKLFF
cdr3_nt: TGCGCCAGCAGCCCTTCAGGGACAACTAATGAAAAACTGTTTTTT

j_call: TRBJ2-3
clone_size: .
d_call: .
v_call: TRBV20-1
cdr3_aa: CSASPRGVASTDTQYF
cdr3_nt: TGCAGTGCTAGTCCTAGGGGGGTTGCTAGCACAGATACGCAGTATTTT

j_call: TRBJ2-1
clone_size: .
d_call: .
v_call: TRBV4-1
cdr3_aa: CASSQDSGGASHNEQFF
cdr3_nt: TGCGCCAGCAGCCAAGACAGCGGCGGGGCCTCCCACAATGAGCAGTTCTTC

j_call: TRBJ1-6
clone_size: few
d_call: TRBD1
v_call: TRBV12-3/TRBV12-4
cdr3_aa: CASTSGTGLNSPLHF
cdr3_nt: TGTGCCAGCACCTCCGGGACAGGATTGAATTCACCCCTCCACTTT

j_call: TRBJ2-3
clone_size: few
d_call: .
v_call: TRBV5-1
cdr3_aa: CASRTPSTDTQYF
cdr3_nt: TGCGCCAGCCGGACACCGAGCACAGATACGCAGTATTTT

j_call: TRBJ1-2
clone_size: few
d_call: .
v_call: TRBV4-3
cdr3_aa: CASSQETGPGYTF
cdr3_nt: TGCGCCAGCAGCCAAGAAACAGGTCCTGGCTACACCTTC

j_call: TRBJ2-3
clone_size: .
d_call: TRBD2
v_call: TRBV3-1
cdr3_aa: CLLPRFPSGPSTDTQYF
cdr3_nt: TGCCTGCTGCCAAGGTTCCCTAGCGGCCCTAGCACAGATACGCAGTATTTT

j_call: TRBJ2-7
clone_size: few
d_call: .
v_call: TRBV5-1
cdr3_aa: CASSIRGPLDEQYF
cdr3_nt: TGCGCCAGCAGCATCCGAGGTCCTCTTGACGAGCAGTACTTC

j_call: TRBJ2-2
clone_size: many
d_call: .
v_call: TRBV6-6
cdr3_aa: CATSGNTGELFF
cdr3_nt: TGTGCCACCTCTGGGAACACCGGGGAGCTGTTTTTT

j_call: TRBJ2-2
clone_size: many
d_call: .
v_call: TRBV7-2
cdr3_aa: CASSSESGELFF
cdr3_nt: TGTGCCAGCAGCTCAGAGTCCGGGGAGCTGTTTTTT

j_call: TRBJ2-3
clone_size: many
d_call: TRBD2
v_call: TRBV7-3
cdr3_aa: CASSLHGTSRSTDTQYF
cdr3_nt: TGTGCCAGCAGCTTACACGGGACTAGCAGGAGCACAGATACGCAGTATTTT

j_call: TRBJ2-2
clone_size: .
d_call: .
v_call: TRBV15
cdr3_aa: CATSRDAGELFF
cdr3_nt: TGTGCCACCAGCAGAGACGCTGGGGAGCTGTTTTTT

j_call: TRBJ2-7
clone_size: many
d_call: .
v_call: TRBV25-1
cdr3_aa: CASSEGSFGRYEQYF
cdr3_nt: TGTGCCAGCAGTGAAGGGAGCTTCGGTCGCTACGAGCAGTACTTC

j_call: TRBJ2-1
clone_size: many
d_call: .
v_call: TRBV5-1
cdr3_aa: CASSWGNEQFF
cdr3_nt: TGCGCCAGCAGCTGGGGCAATGAGCAGTTCTTC

j_call: TRBJ2-1
clone_size: few
d_call: .
v_call: TRBV7-8
cdr3_aa: CASSVRYEQFF
cdr3_nt: TGTGCCAGCAGCGTCCGGTATGAGCAGTTCTTC

j_call: TRBJ2-3
clone_size: .
d_call: .
v_call: TRBV2
cdr3_aa: CAREGVMGTDTQYF
cdr3_nt: TGTGCCCGCGAAGGGGTTATGGGCACAGATACGCAGTATTTT

j_call: TRBJ2-5
clone_size: few
d_call: .
v_call: TRBV4-2
cdr3_aa: CASSQDGTQETQYF
cdr3_nt: TGTGCCAGCAGCCAAGATGGAACCCAAGAGACCCAGTACTTC

j_call: TRBJ1-3
clone_size: few
d_call: .
v_call: TRBV6-5
cdr3_aa: CASSNPGSGNTIYF
cdr3_nt: TGTGCCAGCAGTAACCCGGGGTCCGGAAACACCATATATTTT

j_call: TRBJ2-3
clone_size: many
d_call: .
v_call: TRBV29-1
cdr3_aa: CSSGEDVSTDTQYF
cdr3_nt: TGCAGCTCCGGGGAGGACGTTAGCACAGATACGCAGTATTTT

j_call: TRBJ2-5
clone_size: .
d_call: TRBD1
v_call: TRBV12-3/TRBV12-4
cdr3_aa: CASSRQGQGEYF
cdr3_nt: TGTGCCAGCAGCCGCCAGGGACAGGGGGAGTACTTC

j_call: TRBJ1-4
clone_size: .
d_call: .
v_call: TRBV18
cdr3_aa: CASSPRWGEKLFF
cdr3_nt: TGTGCCAGCTCACCAAGATGGGGTGAAAAACTGTTTTTT

j_call: TRBJ2-5
clone_size: few
d_call: .
v_call: TRBV6-1
cdr3_aa: CASSHARGRQETQYF
cdr3_nt: TGTGCCAGCAGCCATGCTCGGGGGAGGCAAGAGACCCAGTACTTC

j_call: TRBJ2-7
clone_size: many
d_call: TRBD1
v_call: TRBV10-3
cdr3_aa: CAISATGSYYEQYF
cdr3_nt: TGTGCCATCAGTGCGACAGGGTCCTACTACGAGCAGTACTTC

j_call: TRBJ1-1
clone_size: .
d_call: TRBD1
v_call: TRBV6-1
cdr3_aa: CATLRQGLNTEAFF
cdr3_nt: TGTGCCACCTTAAGACAGGGTCTGAACACTGAAGCTTTCTTT

j_call: TRBJ2-1
clone_size: many
d_call: TRBD2
v_call: TRBV6-2/TRBV6-3
cdr3_aa: CASSYPSPPSGGALGEQFF
cdr3_nt: TGTGCCAGCAGTTACCCCTCCCCTCCTAGCGGGGGGGCCTTAGGGGAGCAGTTCTTC

j_call: TRBJ1-6
clone_size: .
d_call: .
v_call: TRBV6-1
cdr3_aa: CASRGLGTSPLHF
cdr3_nt: TGTGCCAGCAGGGGTTTGGGGACTTCACCCCTCCACTTT

j_call: TRBJ2-1
clone_size: many
d_call: .
v_call: TRBV29-1
cdr3_aa: CSVGARRGHNEQFF
cdr3_nt: TGCAGCGTTGGGGCCCGGAGAGGGCACAATGAGCAGTTCTTC

j_call: TRBJ1-1
clone_size: .
d_call: .
v_call: TRBV4-3
cdr3_aa: CASSHGKGLITEAFF
cdr3_nt: TGCGCCAGCAGCCACGGCAAGGGATTGATCACTGAAGCTTTCTTT

j_call: TRBJ2-7
clone_size: .
d_call: .
v_call: TRBV6-1
cdr3_aa: CASTIGAGGEQYF
cdr3_nt: TGTGCCAGCACGATAGGGGCTGGGGGGGAGCAGTACTTC

j_call: TRBJ2-1
clone_size: many
d_call: .
v_call: TRBV7-9
cdr3_aa: CASSLIGGGEQFF
cdr3_nt: TGTGCCAGCAGCTTGATTGGGGGAGGTGAGCAGTTCTTC

j_call: TRBJ2-1
clone_size: .
d_call: .
v_call: TRBV7-3
cdr3_aa: CASSWAGLNYNEQFF
cdr3_nt: TGTGCCAGCAGCTGGGCGGGACTTAACTACAATGAGCAGTTCTTC

j_call: TRBJ2-1
clone_size: few
d_call: TRBD2
v_call: TRBV7-2
cdr3_aa: CASSPWTSGAYNEQFF
cdr3_nt: TGTGCCAGCAGCCCTTGGACTAGCGGGGCTTACAATGAGCAGTTCTTC

j_call: TRBJ2-2
clone_size: few
d_call: .
v_call: TRBV6-5
cdr3_aa: CASSYKPLQQNTGELFF
cdr3_nt: TGTGCCAGCAGTTACAAACCCCTTCAACAGAACACCGGGGAGCTGTTTTTT